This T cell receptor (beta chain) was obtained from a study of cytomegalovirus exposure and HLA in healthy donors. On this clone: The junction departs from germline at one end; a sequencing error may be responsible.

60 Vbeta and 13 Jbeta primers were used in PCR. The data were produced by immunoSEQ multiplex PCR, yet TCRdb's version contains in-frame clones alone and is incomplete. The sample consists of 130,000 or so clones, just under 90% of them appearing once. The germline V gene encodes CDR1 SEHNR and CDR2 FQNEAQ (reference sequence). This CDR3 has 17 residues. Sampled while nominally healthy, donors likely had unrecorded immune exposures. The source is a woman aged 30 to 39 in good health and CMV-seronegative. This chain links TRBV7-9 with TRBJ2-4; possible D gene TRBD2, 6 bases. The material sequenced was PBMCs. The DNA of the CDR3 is TGTTCCAGCAGCTTAGCGGCTGGCAAAAAGGCCAAAAACATTCAGTACTTC. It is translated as CSSSLAAGKKAKNIQYF.